These 21 T cell receptor beta chains share one sample of origin, sequenced in a study of T cell repertoires in cytomegalovirus infection. TCRdb re-called the reads through MiXCR, storing one row per CDR3 protein. The data show about 740,000 distinct CDR3 sequences, 35% to 45% seen once. The sample comprised PBMCs. These receptors all come from a human donor in good health (CMV status not recorded). Some clones in this sample may be carry-over from other donors' samples.

The chain links TRBV15 to TRBJ1-2, with D uncertain. Deletions cut 5 bases from V and 6 bases from J, with 19 bases between. This CDR3 contains 15 residues. Per the germline V gene, CDR1 is LNHNV and CDR2 is YYDKDF (reference sequence). DNA of the CDR3: TGTGCCACCAGCGGCCGGGCCCCCGGGAGCGATGGCTACACCTTC. It codes for CATSGRAPGSDGYTF.

This chain uses TRBV9 with TRBJ2-1; TRBD2 is a possible D gene (5 bases). Germline CDR1 reads SGDLS; CDR2 reads YYNGEE. The CDR3 spans 14 residues. Trimming cost V 0 bases and J 4 bases, with 8 bases left between them. The CDR3 here is CASSVGRGYNEQFF. CDR3 in DNA: TGTGCCAGCAGCGTAGGCCGGGGATACAATGAGCAGTTCTTC.

The chain uses TRBV19 and TRBJ2-3; the D gene is possibly TRBD1 (5 bases). Trimming stripped 6 bases from V and 2 bases from J, with 12 bases between. The CDR3 is 14 amino acids. Germline V gene lookup returns CDR1 LNHDA and CDR2 SQIVND (reference sequence). CDR3 region: CASSAGYPTDTQYF. The CDR3 DNA is TGTGCCAGTAGCGCAGGGTACCCCACAGATACGCAGTATTTT.

V usage is TRBV7-9 and J usage is TRBJ2-3; D assignment may be TRBD1 or TRBD2 (5 bases each). The CDR3 covers 17 residues. CDR1 SEHNR and CDR2 FQNEAQ come from the germline V gene (reference sequence). Trimming pared 5 bases from V and 3 bases from J, leaving 21 bases between. CDR3 region: CASSRSFGAGQTDTQYF. CDR3 in DNA: TGTGCCAGCAGCCGATCCTTCGGGGCAGGGCAAACAGATACGCAGTATTTT.

The rearrangement uses TRBV19 and TRBJ2-1, with 9 nucleotides matching TRBD2. Germline values: CDR1 LNHDA, CDR2 SQIVND (reference sequence). The CDR3 is 17 residues long. V lost 5 bases and J lost 3; bases outside the gene matches: 11. CDR3 amino acids: CASSPQRRLAVYNEQFF. The CDR3 DNA reads as TGTGCCAGTAGTCCCCAAAGGAGACTAGCGGTCTACAATGAGCAGTTCTTC.

Only a few counts were recorded for this clonotype. The chain links TRBV6-5 to TRBJ1-1; 7 bases are a match to TRBD1. The junction had 12 bases not matched to a gene; V was cut back by 6 bases and J by 11 bases. The germline gives CDR1 MNHEY, CDR2 SVGAGI. The CDR3 extends over 13 amino acids. The CDR3: CASSPRDSSTAFF. CDR3 nucleotides: TGTGCCAGCAGCCCTAGGGACAGTTCGACGGCTTTCTTT.

This clonotype has more than one count but fewer than ten. The V call is TRBV4-1, the J call TRBJ2-3; 7 nucleotides match TRBD2. The trim removed 1 base at V and 2 bases at J, leaving 6 bases unmatched. Germline V gene sequence: CDR1 MGHRA, CDR2 YSYEKL. The CDR3 consists of 16 residues. In nucleotides, the CDR3 is TGCGCCAGCAGCCAAGGGAGGAGCGGGGACACAGATACGCAGTATTTT. This sequence encodes CASSQGRSGDTDTQYF.

This clonotype was observed at least ten times. This sequence joins TRBV7-6 and TRBJ2-5, with 11 bases that match TRBD2. This CDR3 contains 16 residues. CDR1 SGHVS and CDR2 FNYEAQ come from the germline V gene. Trimming took 6 bases from V and 0 from J; bases not matched to a gene: 6. The CDR3 nucleotides are TGTGCCAGCAGAGACAGGACTAGCGGGTACCAAGAGACCCAGTACTTC. Translating it yields CASRDRTSGYQETQYF. Complete variable domain (other parts from reference TRBV7-6 and TRBJ2-5): GAGVSQSPRYKVTKRGQDVALRCDPISGHVSLYWYRQALGQGPEFLTYFNYEAQQDKSGLPNDRFSAERPEGSISTLTIQRTEQRDSAMYRCASRDRTSGYQETQYFGPGTRLLVL.

This clonotype was recorded a few times. The V call is TRBV28, the J call TRBJ2-1; D is unresolved. With 3 bases removed from V and 9 bases from J, the gap between germline ends came to 6 bases. Germline V gene sequence: CDR1 MDHEN, CDR2 SYDVKM. The CDR3 spans 11 residues. For the CDR3, the DNA is TGTGCCAGCAGTTTTCGGGCTGAGCAGTTCTTC. It translates to CASSFRAEQFF.

This clonotype occurred many times. The genes are TRBV7-2 and TRBJ2-7, with TRBD2 identical over 9 bases. V was pared by 5 bases and J by 9 bases, with 11 bases of the junction left unmatched. Germline lookup yields CDR1 SGHTA and CDR2 FQGNSA. This CDR3 region has 14 residues. CDR3 sequence: CASSPLRGGGAQYF. In nucleotides, the CDR3 is TGTGCCAGCAGCCCCCTGCGGGGGGGGGGTGCGCAGTACTTC.

The chain couples TRBV19 to TRBJ1-1, with TRBD1 identical over 9 bases. The CDR3 is 15 residues long. V shed 3 bases and J 2 bases; nucleotides not matched to a gene: 4. Germline V gene data show CDR1 as LNHDA and CDR2 as SQIVND (reference sequence). The CDR3 region has the DNA TGTGCCAGTAGTATGGACAGGGGCCAAAACACTGAAGCTTTCTTT. This sequence encodes CASSMDRGQNTEAFF.

This clonotype has just a few counts. V usage is TRBV15 and J usage is TRBJ1-1; D not resolved. The germline gives CDR1 LNHNV, CDR2 YYDKDF (reference sequence). Trimming left V 5 bases short and J 2 bases short, with 12 bases between. This CDR3 region has 14 residues. The CDR3, as DNA: TGTGCCACCAGCTTAGGGCGAGAAAACACTGAAGCTTTCTTT. This translates into CATSLGRENTEAFF. Combining the CDR3 with reference TRBV15 and TRBJ1-1 gives the whole variable domain DAMVIQNPRYQVTQFGKPVTLSCSQTLNHNVMYWYQQKSSQAPKLLFHYYDKDFNNEADTPDNFQSRRPNTSFCFLDIRSPGLGDTAMYLCATSLGRENTEAFFGQGTRLTVV.

The CDR3 region is CASSRGRGKETQYF. As DNA, the CDR3 is TGTGCCAGCAGCCGTGGTAGGGGAAAAGAGACCCAGTACTTC. The gene calls are TRBV4-2 and TRBJ2-5; possibly TRBD1 for D (5 bases). This CDR3 is built from 14 residues. Germline loops: CDR1 LGHNA, CDR2 YNFKEQ. V gave up 4 bases and J gave up 3 bases, with 12 bases separating them.

This rearrangement joins TRBV15 to TRBJ2-7; D gene ambiguous. The V end lost 7 bases, the J end lost 9 bases, and 19 bases lay between the germline ends. The length of the CDR3 is 13 residues. The V gene's germline CDR1 is LNHNV and CDR2 YYDKDF (reference sequence). The CDR3 DNA reads TGTGCCACCACCGCGAGGCGCTCTGAGGTGCAGTACTTC. Protein product: CATTARRSEVQYF. Filled out from reference TRBV15 and TRBJ2-7, the complete variable domain reads DAMVIQNPRYQVTQFGKPVTLSCSQTLNHNVMYWYQQKSSQAPKLLFHYYDKDFNNEADTPDNFQSRRPNTSFCFLDIRSPGLGDTAMYLCATTARRSEVQYFGPGTRLTVT.

Only a few counts were recorded for this clonotype. This chain links TRBV28 with TRBJ2-3, with 7 nucleotides matching TRBD2. CDR3 length equals 17 residues. V shed 5 bases, J shed 1 base, and the junction held 12 bases outside the gene matches. Germline V gene sequence: CDR1 MDHEN, CDR2 SYDVKM. The CDR3 nucleotides read TGTGCCAGCAGTCCACCTTTGGCGGGAGTTGGCACAGATACGCAGTATTTT. Encoded protein: CASSPPLAGVGTDTQYF.

J is TRBJ2-2 and V is TRBV5-1, with D hard to call. Germline V gene sequence: CDR1 SGHRS, CDR2 YFSETQ. The CDR3 totals 14 residues. Deletions cut 3 bases from V and 6 bases from J, with 12 bases between. The CDR3 loop reads CASSSTPVAGELFF. As DNA, the CDR3 is TGCGCCAGCAGCTCCACCCCCGTAGCCGGGGAGCTGTTTTTT.

The V call is TRBV12-5, the J call TRBJ1-2; no firm D call. Germline-derived CDR1 and CDR2 are LGHNT and FRNRAP. The V and J ends lost 3 bases and 5 bases respectively, with 10 bases between them. The CDR3 runs 13 residues. CDR3 amino acids: CASGFGGRYGYTF. In DNA form, the CDR3 reads TGTGCTAGTGGTTTTGGAGGGAGATATGGCTACACCTTC.

This clonotype turned up a few times. The gene calls are TRBV28 and TRBJ2-7, with 9 bases that match TRBD1. The CDR3 extends over 16 amino acids. With 5 bases clipped from V and 6 bases from J, the junction kept 14 bases outside the gene matches. Germline V CDR1 and CDR2: MDHEN, SYDVKM. CDR3 amino acids: CASSPTSGTGWGEQYF. CDR3 DNA: TGTGCCAGCAGTCCCACCTCCGGGACAGGGTGGGGCGAGCAGTACTTC.

This clonotype was seen a few times. This rearrangement joins TRBV4-1 to TRBJ2-6; a weak D match, TRBD1 (6 bases). Between the trimmed V and J ends, which lost 0 bases and 2 bases, there was a span of 11 bases. CDR1 and CDR2 from the germline V gene are MGHRA and YSYEKL. CDR3 length: 17 amino acids. The CDR3 protein is CASSQDFRGTGANVLTF. For the CDR3, the DNA is TGCGCCAGCAGCCAAGATTTCAGGGGAACTGGGGCCAACGTCCTGACTTTC.

This clonotype was seen a handful of times. The chain uses TRBV4-1 and TRBJ2-1; TRBD2 agrees at 7 bases. With 3 bases clipped from V and 5 bases from J, the junction kept 10 bases outside the gene matches. Germline-derived CDR1 and CDR2 are MGHRA and YSYEKL. This CDR3 region has 16 residues. CDR3 in DNA: TGCGCCAGCAGCCAGCTACCGGGACTACCGAACAATGAGCAGTTCTTC. Amino acids: CASSQLPGLPNNEQFF.

The chain uses TRBV24-1 and TRBJ2-1; 11 positions match TRBD1. The germline V gene has CDR1 KGHDR and CDR2 SFDVKD. Losses at the gene ends were 5 bases for V and 7 bases for J; bases not matched to a gene: 3. The CDR3 has 14 amino acids. The CDR3 reads CATSVGQGANEQFF. The DNA of the CDR3 is TGTGCCACCAGTGTCGGACAGGGGGCGAATGAGCAGTTCTTC.